The 2 T cell receptor beta chains below come from one sample, sequenced in a study of blood T cell repertoires in COVID-19. Clones were sequenced by immunoSEQ multiplex PCR, and TCRdb holds only the in-frame ones, with some missing. The table includes 320,000 or so clones, about nine tenths detected once. Source material: PBMCs or T cells enriched from blood (not recorded which). The source of these receptors is a man in his 60s who had recovered from COVID-19.

The chain uses TRBV10-3 and TRBJ2-3; 8 nucleotides line up with TRBD2. The CDR3 consists of 15 residues. Germline V gene lookup returns CDR1 ENHRY and CDR2 SYGVKD. With 0 bases clipped from V and 1 base from J, the junction kept 0 bases outside the gene matches. CDR3: CAISESTSGTDTQYF. The CDR3 coding sequence is TGTGCCATCAGTGAGTCGACTAGCGGCACAGATACGCAGTATTTT.

The V call is TRBV28, the J call TRBJ1-5; D unclear. The CDR3 is 15 amino acids. Germline CDR1 is MDHEN and CDR2 is SYDVKM. V dropped 6 bases and J dropped 0 bases, with 12 bases sitting between them. The CDR3 reads CASSWRLVSNQPQHF. As DNA, the CDR3 is TGTGCCAGCAGCTGGCGGCTAGTTAGCAATCAGCCCCAGCATTTT.